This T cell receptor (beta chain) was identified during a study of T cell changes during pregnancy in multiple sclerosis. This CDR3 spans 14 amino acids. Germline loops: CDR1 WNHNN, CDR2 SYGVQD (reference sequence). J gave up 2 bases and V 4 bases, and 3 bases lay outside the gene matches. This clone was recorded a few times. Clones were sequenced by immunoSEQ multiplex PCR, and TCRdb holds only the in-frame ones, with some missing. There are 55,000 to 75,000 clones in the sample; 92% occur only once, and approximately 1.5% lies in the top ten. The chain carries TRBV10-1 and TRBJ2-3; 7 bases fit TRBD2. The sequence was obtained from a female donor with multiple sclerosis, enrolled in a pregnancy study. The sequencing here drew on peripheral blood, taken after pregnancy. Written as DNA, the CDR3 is TGCGCCAGCAGTGGCGGGAGCATCACAGATACGCAGTATTTT. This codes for CASSGGSITDTQYF.